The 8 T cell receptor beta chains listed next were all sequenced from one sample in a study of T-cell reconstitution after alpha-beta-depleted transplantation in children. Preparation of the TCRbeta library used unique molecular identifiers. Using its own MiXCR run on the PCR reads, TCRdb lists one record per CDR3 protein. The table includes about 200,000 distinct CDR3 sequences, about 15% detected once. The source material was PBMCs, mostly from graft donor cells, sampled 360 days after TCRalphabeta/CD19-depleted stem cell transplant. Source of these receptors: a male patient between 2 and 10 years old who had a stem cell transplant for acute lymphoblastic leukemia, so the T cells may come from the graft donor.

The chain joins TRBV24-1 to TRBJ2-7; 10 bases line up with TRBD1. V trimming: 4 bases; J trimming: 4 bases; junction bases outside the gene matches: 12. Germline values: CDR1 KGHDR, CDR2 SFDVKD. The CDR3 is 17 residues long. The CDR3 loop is CATSDSPGQGCMYEQYF. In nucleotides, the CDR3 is TGTGCCACCAGTGACTCACCGGGACAGGGGTGTATGTACGAGCAGTACTTC.

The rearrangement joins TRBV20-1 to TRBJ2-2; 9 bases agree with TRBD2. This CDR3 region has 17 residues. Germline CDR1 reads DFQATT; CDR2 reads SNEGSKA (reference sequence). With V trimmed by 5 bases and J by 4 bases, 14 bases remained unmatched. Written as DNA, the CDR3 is TGCAGTGCTCACGACTGGGATAGCGGGGGAGCCACCGGGGAGCTGTTTTTT. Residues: CSAHDWDSGGATGELFF.

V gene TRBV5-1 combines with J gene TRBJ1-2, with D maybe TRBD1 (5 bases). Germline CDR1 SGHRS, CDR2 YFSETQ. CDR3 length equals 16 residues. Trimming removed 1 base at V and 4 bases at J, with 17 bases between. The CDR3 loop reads CASSLSYGTDLYGYTF. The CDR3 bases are TGCGCCAGCAGCTTGTCCTACGGGACGGACCTCTATGGCTACACCTTC.

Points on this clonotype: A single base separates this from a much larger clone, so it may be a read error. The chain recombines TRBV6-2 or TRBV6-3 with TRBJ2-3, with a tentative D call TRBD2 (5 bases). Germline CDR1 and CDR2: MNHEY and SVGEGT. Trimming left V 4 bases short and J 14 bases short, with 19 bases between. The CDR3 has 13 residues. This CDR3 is CASSLSPRTALYF. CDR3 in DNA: TGTGCCAGCAGTTTATCTCCGCGGACTGCGCTGTATTTT.

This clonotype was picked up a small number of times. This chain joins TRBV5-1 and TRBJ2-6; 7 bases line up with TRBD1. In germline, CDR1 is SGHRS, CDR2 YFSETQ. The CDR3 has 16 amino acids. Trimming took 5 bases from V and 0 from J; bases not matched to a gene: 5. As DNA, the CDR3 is TGCGCCAGCAGACAAACAGGGGCCTCTGGGGCCAACGTCCTGACTTTC. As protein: CASRQTGASGANVLTF.

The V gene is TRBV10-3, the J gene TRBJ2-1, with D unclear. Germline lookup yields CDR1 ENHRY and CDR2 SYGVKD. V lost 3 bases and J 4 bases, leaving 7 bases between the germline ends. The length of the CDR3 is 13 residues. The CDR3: CAISEGPYNEQFF. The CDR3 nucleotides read TGTGCCATCAGTGAAGGACCGTACAATGAGCAGTTCTTC.

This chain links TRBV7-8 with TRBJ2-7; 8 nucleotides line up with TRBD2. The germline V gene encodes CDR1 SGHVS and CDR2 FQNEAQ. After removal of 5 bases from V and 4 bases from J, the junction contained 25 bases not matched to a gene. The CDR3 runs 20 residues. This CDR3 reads CASSRPRASGLTSASYEQYF. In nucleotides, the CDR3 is TGTGCCAGCAGCCGACCCCGGGCTAGCGGGCTAACCTCTGCCTCGTACGAGCAGTACTTC.

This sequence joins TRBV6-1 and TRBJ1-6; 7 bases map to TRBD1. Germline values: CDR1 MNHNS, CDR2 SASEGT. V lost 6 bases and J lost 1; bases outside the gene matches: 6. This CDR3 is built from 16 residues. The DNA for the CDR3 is TGTGCCAGCAGCCTAACAGGGGAATCCTATAATTCACCCCTCCACTTT. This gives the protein CASSLTGESYNSPLHF.